This T cell receptor beta chain was documented in a study of blood T cell repertoires in COVID-19. On the study more broadly: From the United States, Italy and Spain came samples of acute and convalescent COVID-19. T cells, B-cell-depleted T cells, or PBMCs supplied cDNA or gDNA.

TCRdb's copy holds only in-frame clones and misses some; the assay was immunoSEQ multiplex PCR. The table lists approximately 75,000 clones, approximately 78% of them singletons. CDR3 length: 15 residues. Germline V gene lookup returns CDR1 SGHTA and CDR2 FQGTGA. V lost 5 bases, J lost 8 bases, and 21 bases lay in between. The chain recombines TRBV7-3 with TRBJ1-2; D perhaps matches TRBD1 (5 bases). The TCR sequence derives from a woman older than 75 with acute or convalescent COVID-19. The source material was peripheral blood. CDR3 residues: CASSPRGVGQGGYTF. In DNA form, the CDR3 reads TGTGCCAGCAGCCCCCGGGGGGTGGGGCAAGGGGGCTACACCTTC.